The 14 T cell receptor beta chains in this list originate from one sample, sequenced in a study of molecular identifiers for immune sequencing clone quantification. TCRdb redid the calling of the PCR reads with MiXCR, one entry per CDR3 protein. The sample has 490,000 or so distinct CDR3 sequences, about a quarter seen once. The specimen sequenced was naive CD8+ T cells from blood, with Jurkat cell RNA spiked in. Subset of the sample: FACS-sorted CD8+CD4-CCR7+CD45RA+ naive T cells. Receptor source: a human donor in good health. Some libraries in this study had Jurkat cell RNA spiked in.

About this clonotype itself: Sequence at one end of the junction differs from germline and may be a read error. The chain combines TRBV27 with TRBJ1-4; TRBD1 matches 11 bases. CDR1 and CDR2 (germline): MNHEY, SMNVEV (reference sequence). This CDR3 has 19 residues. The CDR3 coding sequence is TGTGCCAGCAGTTTATGGCCGTTCGGACAGGGGGCATCTAATGAAAGACTGTTTTTT. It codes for CASSLWPFGQGASNERLFF.

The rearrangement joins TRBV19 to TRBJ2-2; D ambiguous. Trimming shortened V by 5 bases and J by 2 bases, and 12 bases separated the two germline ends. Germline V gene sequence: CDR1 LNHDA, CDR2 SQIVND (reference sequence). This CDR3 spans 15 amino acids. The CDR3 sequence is CASSSRLGNTGELFF. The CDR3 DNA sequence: TGTGCCAGTAGTTCCCGACTGGGCAACACCGGGGAGCTGTTTTTT.

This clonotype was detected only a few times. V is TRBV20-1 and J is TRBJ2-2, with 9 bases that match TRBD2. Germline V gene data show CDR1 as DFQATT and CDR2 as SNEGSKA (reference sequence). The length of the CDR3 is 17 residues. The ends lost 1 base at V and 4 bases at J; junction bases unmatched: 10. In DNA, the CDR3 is TGCAGTGCTAGAGTTTCCGAGCGGGAGGTGGTCACCGGGGAGCTGTTTTTT. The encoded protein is CSARVSEREVVTGELFF.

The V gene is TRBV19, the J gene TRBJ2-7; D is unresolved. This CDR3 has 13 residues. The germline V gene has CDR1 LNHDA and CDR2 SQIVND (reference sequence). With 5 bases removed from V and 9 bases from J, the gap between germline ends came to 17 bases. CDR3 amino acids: CASSVGSLAAQYF. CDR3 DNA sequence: TGTGCCAGTAGTGTCGGGTCCCTCGCCGCGCAGTACTTC.

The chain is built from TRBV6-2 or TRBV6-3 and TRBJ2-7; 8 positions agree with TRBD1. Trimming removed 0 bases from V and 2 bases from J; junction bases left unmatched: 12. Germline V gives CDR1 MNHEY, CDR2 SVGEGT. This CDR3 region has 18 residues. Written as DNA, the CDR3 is TGTGCCAGCAGTTACTCGAGTGTGACAGGGGATCAAGCCTACGAGCAGTACTTC. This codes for CASSYSSVTGDQAYEQYF.

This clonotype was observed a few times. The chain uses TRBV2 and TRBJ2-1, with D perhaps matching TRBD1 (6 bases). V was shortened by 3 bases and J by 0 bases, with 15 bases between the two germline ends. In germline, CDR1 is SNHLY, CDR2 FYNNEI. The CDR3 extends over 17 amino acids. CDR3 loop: CASSEGAPISSYNEQFF. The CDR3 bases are TGTGCCAGCAGTGAGGGGGCCCCGATAAGCTCCTACAATGAGCAGTTCTTC.

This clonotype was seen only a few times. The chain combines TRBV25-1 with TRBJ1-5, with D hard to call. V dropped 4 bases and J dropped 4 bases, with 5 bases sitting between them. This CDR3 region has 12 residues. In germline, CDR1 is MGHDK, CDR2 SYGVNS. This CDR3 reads CASSGVNQPQHF. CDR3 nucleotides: TGTGCCAGCAGTGGGGTTAATCAGCCCCAGCATTTT.

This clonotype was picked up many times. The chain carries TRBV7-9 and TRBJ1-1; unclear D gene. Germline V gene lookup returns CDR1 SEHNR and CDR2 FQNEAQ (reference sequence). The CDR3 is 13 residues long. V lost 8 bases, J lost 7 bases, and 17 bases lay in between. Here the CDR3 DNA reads TGTGCCAGCGAGGCTTGGGCAAGAGATGAAGCTTTCTTT. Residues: CASEAWARDEAFF.

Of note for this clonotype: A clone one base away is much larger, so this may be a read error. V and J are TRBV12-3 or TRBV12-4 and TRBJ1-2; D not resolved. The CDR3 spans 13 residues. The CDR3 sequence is CPSSPGLLDGYTF. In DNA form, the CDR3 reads TGTCCCAGCAGTCCCGGACTCTTAGATGGCTACACCTTC.

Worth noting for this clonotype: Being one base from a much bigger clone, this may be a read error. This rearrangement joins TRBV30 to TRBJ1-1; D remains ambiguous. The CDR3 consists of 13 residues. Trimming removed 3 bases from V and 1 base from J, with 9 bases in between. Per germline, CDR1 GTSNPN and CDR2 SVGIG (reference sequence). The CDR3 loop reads CAWSWVTNTEAFF. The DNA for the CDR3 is TGTGCCTGGAGCTGGGTCACGAACACTGAAGCTTTCTTT.

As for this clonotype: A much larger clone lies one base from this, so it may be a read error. The CDR3 DNA sequence: TGTGCCTGTAGTTACAGGGCAGATACGCAGTATTTT. This codes for CACSYRADTQYF. The J gene is TRBJ2-3, the V gene TRBV30, with D maybe TRBD1 (6 bases). Looked up from germline, CDR1 is GTSNPN and CDR2 is SVGIG (reference sequence). The CDR3 is 12 residues long. Trimming left V 6 bases short and J 4 bases short, with 11 bases between.

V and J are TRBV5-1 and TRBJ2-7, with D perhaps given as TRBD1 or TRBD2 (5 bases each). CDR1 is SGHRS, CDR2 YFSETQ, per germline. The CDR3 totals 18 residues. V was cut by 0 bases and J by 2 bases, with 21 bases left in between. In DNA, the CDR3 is TGCGCCAGCAGCTTGGACGGGACCAAATCCACTTCCCCCTACGAGCAGTACTTC. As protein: CASSLDGTKSTSPYEQYF.

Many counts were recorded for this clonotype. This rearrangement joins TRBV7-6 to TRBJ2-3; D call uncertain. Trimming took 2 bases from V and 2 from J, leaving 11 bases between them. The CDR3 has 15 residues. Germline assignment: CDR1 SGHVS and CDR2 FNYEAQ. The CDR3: CASSLFRSSTDTQYF. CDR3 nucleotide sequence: TGTGCCAGCAGCTTATTTCGGTCCTCCACAGATACGCAGTATTTT.

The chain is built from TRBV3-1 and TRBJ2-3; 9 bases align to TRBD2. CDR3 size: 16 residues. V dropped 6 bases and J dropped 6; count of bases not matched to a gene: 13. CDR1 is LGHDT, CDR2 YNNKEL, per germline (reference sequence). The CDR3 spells CASSSAGGPKWDTQYF. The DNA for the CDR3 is TGTGCCAGCAGTTCGGCGGGAGGGCCAAAGTGGGATACGCAGTATTTT.